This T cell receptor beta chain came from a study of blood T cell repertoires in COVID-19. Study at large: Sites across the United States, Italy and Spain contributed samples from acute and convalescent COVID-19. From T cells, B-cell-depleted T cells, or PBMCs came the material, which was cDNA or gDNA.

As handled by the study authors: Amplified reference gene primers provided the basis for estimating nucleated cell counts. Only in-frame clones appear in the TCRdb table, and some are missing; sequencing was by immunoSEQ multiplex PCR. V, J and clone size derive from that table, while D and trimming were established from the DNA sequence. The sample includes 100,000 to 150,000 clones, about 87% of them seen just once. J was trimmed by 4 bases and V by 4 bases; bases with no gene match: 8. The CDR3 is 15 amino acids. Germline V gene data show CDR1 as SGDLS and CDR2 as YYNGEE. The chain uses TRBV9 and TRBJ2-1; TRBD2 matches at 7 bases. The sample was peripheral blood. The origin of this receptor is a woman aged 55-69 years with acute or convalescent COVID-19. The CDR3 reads CASSPRVGGYNEQFF. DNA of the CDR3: TGTGCCAGCAGCCCCCGGGTCGGGGGGTACAATGAGCAGTTCTTC.